This is a list of T cell receptor beta chains from one sample in a study of Tregs in tolerant kidney transplant recipients. The assay was immunoSEQ multiplex PCR, and TCRdb's table has in-frame clones only and misses some. The table shows about 73,000 clones, with 98% occurring only once. The sample here was CD4+ T cells from blood, taken before the transplant. The origin of the receptors is a human donor who received a combined kidney and bone marrow transplant. Each CDR3 is given with its conserved first and last residue. Each record gives: J gene, V gene, clone size, D gene, CDR3 DNA, CDR3 protein. D genes are given only for firm matches. A clone size is listed for some rows: how often the clone was seen (once, few, many), or a class if it is expanded.

j_gene: TRBJ2-7; v_gene: TRBV5-4; abundance: -; d_gene: -; CDR3nt: TGTGCCAGCAGCTTGCAATCCTACGAGCAGTACTTC; CDR3aa: CASSLQSYEQYF
j_gene: TRBJ2-1; v_gene: TRBV7-3; abundance: once; d_gene: -; CDR3nt: TGTGCCAGCAGCTTAGACGCAGACAGAAATGAGCAGTTCTTC; CDR3aa: CASSLDADRNEQFF
j_gene: TRBJ1-5; v_gene: TRBV30; abundance: -; d_gene: TRBD1; CDR3nt: TGTGCCTCGGGACAGGAGGATCAGCCCCAGCATTTT; CDR3aa: CASGQEDQPQHF
j_gene: TRBJ2-7; v_gene: TRBV9; abundance: -; d_gene: TRBD1; CDR3nt: TGTGCCAGCAGCGTACTTGGGACAGGTAAGCACGAGCAGTACTTC; CDR3aa: CASSVLGTGKHEQYF
j_gene: TRBJ1-2; v_gene: TRBV6-6; abundance: once; d_gene: TRBD1; CDR3nt: TGTGCCAGCAGTTACTCTGACCCTTCAGGGGGATATGGCTACACCTTC; CDR3aa: CASSYSDPSGGYGYTF
j_gene: TRBJ1-1; v_gene: TRBV9; abundance: -; d_gene: -; CDR3nt: TGTGCCAGCAGCACAGAGACGGTGAACACTGAAGCTTTCTTT; CDR3aa: CASSTETVNTEAFF
j_gene: TRBJ1-2; v_gene: TRBV4-1; abundance: -; d_gene: TRBD1; CDR3nt: TGCGCCAGCAGCCAACAAACAGGGGGCTTGGGCTACACCTTC; CDR3aa: CASSQQTGGLGYTF
j_gene: TRBJ1-5; v_gene: TRBV10-3; abundance: -; d_gene: -; CDR3nt: TGTGCCATCAGTGGGGAGGGCAATCAGCCCCAGCATTTT; CDR3aa: CAISGEGNQPQHF
j_gene: TRBJ1-2; v_gene: TRBV5-4; abundance: -; d_gene: TRBD1; CDR3nt: TGTGCCAGCAGCGGGCGGACAGGGGGCTTCGGGGGCTACACCTTC; CDR3aa: CASSGRTGGFGGYTF
j_gene: TRBJ1-5; v_gene: TRBV6-4; abundance: -; d_gene: TRBD1; CDR3nt: TGTGCCAGCACCCCGGGACAGTTCGATAGCAATCAGCCCCAGCATTTT; CDR3aa: CASTPGQFDSNQPQHF
j_gene: TRBJ2-7; v_gene: TRBV6-5; abundance: -; d_gene: -; CDR3nt: TGTGCCAGCAGTTTTACTATGGACAGAGCGAACGAGCAGTACTTC; CDR3aa: CASSFTMDRANEQYF
j_gene: TRBJ1-2; v_gene: TRBV29-1; abundance: -; d_gene: TRBD1; CDR3nt: TGCAGCGTTGCTATGGGACAGGGAGTAGGCTATGGCTACACCTTC; CDR3aa: CSVAMGQGVGYGYTF
j_gene: TRBJ2-1; v_gene: TRBV10-1; abundance: -; d_gene: TRBD1; CDR3nt: TGCGCCAGCAGTGAGTGGGGGCGACAGGGGAACTACAATGAGCAGTTCTTC; CDR3aa: CASSEWGRQGNYNEQFF
j_gene: TRBJ1-1; v_gene: TRBV7-2; abundance: -; d_gene: TRBD1; CDR3nt: TGTGCCAGCAGCTTGGGGCCAGGGGGGGAAGCTTTCTTT; CDR3aa: CASSLGPGGEAFF
j_gene: TRBJ2-1; v_gene: TRBV28; abundance: -; d_gene: TRBD1; CDR3nt: TGTGCCAGCAGAACAGGGGGCCAAAGGAATGAGCAGTTCTTC; CDR3aa: CASRTGGQRNEQFF
j_gene: TRBJ2-2; v_gene: TRBV11-3; abundance: -; d_gene: TRBD1; CDR3nt: TGTGCCAGCAGCTACAGGGGGGCGAACACCGGGGAGCTGTTTTTT; CDR3aa: CASSYRGANTGELFF
j_gene: TRBJ1-2; v_gene: TRBV6-1; abundance: -; d_gene: TRBD1; CDR3nt: TGTGCCAGCAAATCGGGACAGCGAGATGGCTACACCTTC; CDR3aa: CASKSGQRDGYTF
j_gene: TRBJ2-1; v_gene: TRBV5-1; abundance: once; d_gene: -; CDR3nt: TGCGCCAGCAGCTTGGCCTCGGGGGGCGCGAACAATGAGCAGTTCTTC; CDR3aa: CASSLASGGANNEQFF
j_gene: TRBJ1-5; v_gene: TRBV5-6; abundance: -; d_gene: -; CDR3nt: TGTGCCAGCAGCTTGGTGGACAGTACGCAGCCCCAGCATTTT; CDR3aa: CASSLVDSTQPQHF
j_gene: TRBJ2-1; v_gene: TRBV5-4; abundance: -; d_gene: TRBD1; CDR3nt: TGTGCCAGCAGCCAGGACAGGGGAGCCTACAATGAGCAGTTCTTC; CDR3aa: CASSQDRGAYNEQFF
j_gene: TRBJ2-3; v_gene: TRBV18; abundance: -; d_gene: -; CDR3nt: TGTGCCAGCTCACCGGGGCTAGCGCGCACAGATACGCAGTATTTT; CDR3aa: CASSPGLARTDTQYF
j_gene: TRBJ2-3; v_gene: TRBV4-3; abundance: -; d_gene: TRBD2; CDR3nt: TGCGCCAGCAGCCACGGACTAGTGGCTGCAGATACGCAGTATTTT; CDR3aa: CASSHGLVAADTQYF
j_gene: TRBJ1-5; v_gene: TRBV10-1; abundance: -; d_gene: TRBD1; CDR3nt: TGCGCCAGCAGTACCGGGACAGGGGGCGCGGATGGGGGTCAGCCCCAGCATTTT; CDR3aa: CASSTGTGGADGGQPQHF
j_gene: TRBJ2-5; v_gene: TRBV5-1; abundance: -; d_gene: TRBD2; CDR3nt: TGCGCCAGCAGCTGGCACCGCGGGGGGCCAGAGACCCAGTACTTC; CDR3aa: CASSWHRGGPETQYF
j_gene: TRBJ1-4; v_gene: TRBV4-1; abundance: -; d_gene: -; CDR3nt: TGCGCCAGCAGCCACGTCAGGGCGAGTGAAAAACTGTTTTTT; CDR3aa: CASSHVRASEKLFF
j_gene: TRBJ2-1; v_gene: TRBV4-2; abundance: -; d_gene: -; CDR3nt: TGTGCCAGCAGTAGCGGACAGGCCTACAATGAGCAGTTCTTC; CDR3aa: CASSSGQAYNEQFF
j_gene: TRBJ1-2; v_gene: TRBV4-3; abundance: -; d_gene: TRBD1; CDR3nt: TGCGCCAGCAGCCGAAGCAGGCAGGGGGCGAGTGGCTACACCTTC; CDR3aa: CASSRSRQGASGYTF
j_gene: TRBJ2-2; v_gene: TRBV6-5; abundance: -; d_gene: TRBD1; CDR3nt: TGTGCCAGCACCAGGACAGGGTATGCCGGGGAGCTGTTTTTT; CDR3aa: CASTRTGYAGELFF
j_gene: TRBJ1-4; v_gene: TRBV9; abundance: -; d_gene: -; CDR3nt: TGTGCCAGCAGCGTAGGTCGGGGGTCCGAAAAACTGTTTTTT; CDR3aa: CASSVGRGSEKLFF
j_gene: TRBJ2-7; v_gene: TRBV9; abundance: -; d_gene: TRBD1; CDR3nt: TGTGCCAGCAGCGCGACAGGGGTTCCCTACGAGCAGTACTTC; CDR3aa: CASSATGVPYEQYF
j_gene: TRBJ1-1; v_gene: TRBV5-4; abundance: -; d_gene: -; CDR3nt: TGTGCCAGCAGCCCGGGGGGGGAGTATTGGATGAACACTGGAGCTTTCTTT; CDR3aa: CASSPGGEYWMNTGAFF
j_gene: TRBJ2-1; v_gene: TRBV7-7; abundance: -; d_gene: TRBD2; CDR3nt: TGTGCCAGCAGCCGTAGCGGGGGTCAATACAATGAGCAGTTCTTC; CDR3aa: CASSRSGGQYNEQFF
j_gene: TRBJ2-7; v_gene: TRBV10-1; abundance: -; d_gene: TRBD2; CDR3nt: TGCGCCAGCAGTGGCCGGGGATCCCCTACCGGGACTAGCGGGGGAACCCCCTACGAGCAGTACTTC; CDR3aa: CASSGRGSPTGTSGGTPYEQYF
j_gene: TRBJ2-7; v_gene: TRBV6-5; abundance: once; d_gene: TRBD1; CDR3nt: TGTGCCAGCAGTTACAATTCGGGCAGGGGGTCTTCCGAGCAGTACTTC; CDR3aa: CASSYNSGRGSSEQYF
j_gene: TRBJ2-1; v_gene: TRBV9; abundance: -; d_gene: TRBD2; CDR3nt: TGTGCCAGCAGCGAGCGACTAGCGGGAGGGAGCTCCTACAATGAGCAGTTCTTC; CDR3aa: CASSERLAGGSSYNEQFF
j_gene: TRBJ2-3; v_gene: TRBV30; abundance: -; d_gene: -; CDR3nt: TGTGCCTGGAGTCCCCGAGAGGATACGCAGTATTTT; CDR3aa: CAWSPREDTQYF
j_gene: TRBJ2-1; v_gene: TRBV29-1; abundance: -; d_gene: TRBD2; CDR3nt: TGCAGCGTGCGGACTAGCGGGGGGAATGAGCAGTTCTTC; CDR3aa: CSVRTSGGNEQFF
j_gene: TRBJ1-2; v_gene: TRBV27; abundance: -; d_gene: -; CDR3nt: TGTGCCAGCAGGAGGAATACAGGAAGTGGCTACACCTTC; CDR3aa: CASRRNTGSGYTF
j_gene: TRBJ1-5; v_gene: TRBV6-5; abundance: -; d_gene: -; CDR3nt: TGTGCCAGCAGTTCCCCAGGGGTTGGTCAGCCCCAGCATTTT; CDR3aa: CASSSPGVGQPQHF
j_gene: TRBJ1-2; v_gene: TRBV11-1; abundance: once; d_gene: -; CDR3nt: TGTGCCAGCAGCTCCAGGGCGCTGGGCTACACCTTC; CDR3aa: CASSSRALGYTF
j_gene: TRBJ2-7; v_gene: TRBV19; abundance: -; d_gene: TRBD2; CDR3nt: TGTGCCAGTAGTCCCCGCGGTAGCGGGGGAATCTACGAGCAGTACTTC; CDR3aa: CASSPRGSGGIYEQYF
j_gene: TRBJ2-1; v_gene: TRBV2; abundance: -; d_gene: TRBD1; CDR3nt: TGTGCCAGCCGGGCAGGGGGCAGGAATGAGCAGTTCTTC; CDR3aa: CASRAGGRNEQFF
j_gene: TRBJ1-1; v_gene: TRBV30; abundance: few; d_gene: -; CDR3nt: TGTGCCTGGAGTGTACTGGCAGGTGAAGCTTTCTTT; CDR3aa: CAWSVLAGEAFF
j_gene: TRBJ2-3; v_gene: TRBV7-9; abundance: -; d_gene: -; CDR3nt: TGTGCCAGCAGCTTACTGGGAGCAGATACGCAGTATTTT; CDR3aa: CASSLLGADTQYF
j_gene: TRBJ1-1; v_gene: TRBV7-2; abundance: -; d_gene: -; CDR3nt: TGTGCCAGCAGCTTCTTTCGACAGTCGGACACTGAAGCTTTCTTT; CDR3aa: CASSFFRQSDTEAFF
j_gene: TRBJ1-5; v_gene: TRBV18; abundance: -; d_gene: -; CDR3nt: TGTGCCAGCACAGGATTGTGGGATCAGCCCCAGCATTTT; CDR3aa: CASTGLWDQPQHF
j_gene: TRBJ1-1; v_gene: TRBV11-3; abundance: -; d_gene: -; CDR3nt: TGTGCCAGCGCGGAGGACAGTTTCACTGAAGCTTTCTTT; CDR3aa: CASAEDSFTEAFF
j_gene: TRBJ1-1; v_gene: TRBV25-1; abundance: -; d_gene: -; CDR3nt: TGTGCCAGCAGTGACGTTGGGGGGGGCATGAACACTGAAGCTTTCTTT; CDR3aa: CASSDVGGGMNTEAFF
j_gene: TRBJ2-7; v_gene: TRBV5-1; abundance: once; d_gene: -; CDR3nt: TGCGCCAGCAGCCCGGACGGACAGCTAGCCTACGAGCAGTACTTC; CDR3aa: CASSPDGQLAYEQYF
j_gene: TRBJ2-1; v_gene: TRBV7-8; abundance: -; d_gene: -; CDR3nt: TGTGCCAGCAGCCCTCGACAGGCTGGGTACAATGAGCAGTTCTTC; CDR3aa: CASSPRQAGYNEQFF
j_gene: TRBJ2-7; v_gene: TRBV11-2; abundance: once; d_gene: -; CDR3nt: TGTGCCAGCAGTCGGTCGAGGGGGGGGGAGCAGTACTTC; CDR3aa: CASSRSRGGEQYF
j_gene: TRBJ1-4; v_gene: TRBV19; abundance: few; d_gene: -; CDR3nt: TGTGCCAGTAGTATTGGGGGACTTTCGGGGAGTGAAAAACTGTTTTTT; CDR3aa: CASSIGGLSGSEKLFF
j_gene: TRBJ2-2; v_gene: TRBV7-3; abundance: -; d_gene: -; CDR3nt: TGTGCCAGCAGCTTCCTGAACACCGGGGAGCTGTTTTTT; CDR3aa: CASSFLNTGELFF
j_gene: TRBJ2-5; v_gene: TRBV4-1; abundance: once; d_gene: TRBD2; CDR3nt: TGCGCCAGCAGCCAAGATGGGCTAGCGGGAGTCAGAGAGACCCAGTACTTC; CDR3aa: CASSQDGLAGVRETQYF
j_gene: TRBJ2-3; v_gene: TRBV7-6; abundance: -; d_gene: -; CDR3nt: TGTGCCAGCAGCCACCGTAGTCCCACAGATACGCAGTATTTT; CDR3aa: CASSHRSPTDTQYF
j_gene: TRBJ2-1; v_gene: TRBV7-2; abundance: -; d_gene: TRBD1; CDR3nt: TGTGCCAGCAGCTTAAGGGACAGGGGTGCGGTCTTC; CDR3aa: CASSLRDRGAVF
j_gene: TRBJ2-5; v_gene: TRBV11-2; abundance: -; d_gene: TRBD2; CDR3nt: TGTGCCAGCAGCTTCCAGACTAGCGGCGGAGAGACCCAGTACTTC; CDR3aa: CASSFQTSGGETQYF
j_gene: TRBJ1-6; v_gene: TRBV4-1; abundance: -; d_gene: -; CDR3nt: TGCGCCAGCAGCCAAGAAAGGCCTACCTCTAGTAATTCACCCCTCCACTTT; CDR3aa: CASSQERPTSSNSPLHF
j_gene: TRBJ2-7; v_gene: TRBV7-2; abundance: few; d_gene: -; CDR3nt: TGTGCCAGCAGCTTAGCTGGGGCCCCCCCCTCCTCCGAGCAGTACTTC; CDR3aa: CASSLAGAPPSSEQYF
j_gene: TRBJ2-5; v_gene: TRBV19; abundance: -; d_gene: -; CDR3nt: TGTGCCAGTTCTGTACTAGCACAAGAGACCCAGTACTTC; CDR3aa: CASSVLAQETQYF